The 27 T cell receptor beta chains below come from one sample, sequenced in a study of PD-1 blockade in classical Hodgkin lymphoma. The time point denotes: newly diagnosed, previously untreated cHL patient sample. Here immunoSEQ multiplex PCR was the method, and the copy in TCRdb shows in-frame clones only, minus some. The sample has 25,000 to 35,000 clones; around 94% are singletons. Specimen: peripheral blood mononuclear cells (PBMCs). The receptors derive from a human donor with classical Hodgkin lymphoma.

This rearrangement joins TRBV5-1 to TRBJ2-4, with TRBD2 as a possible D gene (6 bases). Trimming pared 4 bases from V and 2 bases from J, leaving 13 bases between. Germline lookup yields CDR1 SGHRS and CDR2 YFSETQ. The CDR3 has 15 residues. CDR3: CASSLATSSKNIQYF. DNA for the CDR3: TGCGCCAGCAGCCTAGCGACTAGTTCCAAAAACATTCAGTACTTC. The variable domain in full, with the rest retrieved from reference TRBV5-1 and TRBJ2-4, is KAGVTQTPRYLIKTRGQQVTLSCSPISGHRSVSWYQQTPGQGLQFLFEYFSETQRNKGNFPGRFSGRQFSNSRSEMNVSTLELGDSALYLCASSLATSSKNIQYFGAGTRLSVL.

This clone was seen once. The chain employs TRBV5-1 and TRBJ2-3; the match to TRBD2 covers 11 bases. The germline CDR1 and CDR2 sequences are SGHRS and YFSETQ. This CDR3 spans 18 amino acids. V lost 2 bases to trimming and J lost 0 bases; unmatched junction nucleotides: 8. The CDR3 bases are TGCGCCAGCAGCTTAGGACTAGCGGGTTCCACTAGCACAGATACGCAGTATTTT. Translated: CASSLGLAGSTSTDTQYF.

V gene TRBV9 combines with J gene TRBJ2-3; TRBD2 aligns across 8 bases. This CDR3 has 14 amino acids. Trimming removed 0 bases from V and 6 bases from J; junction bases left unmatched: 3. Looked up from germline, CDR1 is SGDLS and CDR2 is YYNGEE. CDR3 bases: TGTGCCAGCAGCGTAGGGACTAGCATGGATACGCAGTATTTT. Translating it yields CASSVGTSMDTQYF.

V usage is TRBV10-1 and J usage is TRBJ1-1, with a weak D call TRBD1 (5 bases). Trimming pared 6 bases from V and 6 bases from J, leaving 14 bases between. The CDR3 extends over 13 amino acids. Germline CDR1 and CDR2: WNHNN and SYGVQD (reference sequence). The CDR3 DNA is TGCGCCAGCAGGGGTTTGGGGGACGCTGAAGCTTTCTTT. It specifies CASRGLGDAEAFF.

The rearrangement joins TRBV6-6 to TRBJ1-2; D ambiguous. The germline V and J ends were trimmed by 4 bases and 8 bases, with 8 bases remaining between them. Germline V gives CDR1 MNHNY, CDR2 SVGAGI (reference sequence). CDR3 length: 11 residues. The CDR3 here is CASSFSYGYTF. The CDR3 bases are TGTGCCAGCAGTTTTTCCTACGGCTACACCTTC.

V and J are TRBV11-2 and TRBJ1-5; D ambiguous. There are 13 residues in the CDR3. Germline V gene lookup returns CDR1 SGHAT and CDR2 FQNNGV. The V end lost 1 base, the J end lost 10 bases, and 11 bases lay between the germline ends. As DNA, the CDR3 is TGTGCCAGCAGCTTAGGACCAGGCCAACCCCAGCATTTT. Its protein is CASSLGPGQPQHF.

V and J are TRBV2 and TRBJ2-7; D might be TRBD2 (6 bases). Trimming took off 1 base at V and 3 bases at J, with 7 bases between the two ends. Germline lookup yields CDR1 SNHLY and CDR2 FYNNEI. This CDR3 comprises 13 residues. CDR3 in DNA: TGTGCCAGCAGTGAAGGGACTATCTACGAGCAGTACTTC. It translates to CASSEGTIYEQYF. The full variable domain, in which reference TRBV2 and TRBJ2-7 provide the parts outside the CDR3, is EPEVTQTPSHQVTQMGQEVILRCVPISNHLYFYWYRQILGQKVEFLVSFYNNEISEKSEIFDDQFSVERPDGSNFTLKIRSTKLEDSAMYFCASSEGTIYEQYFGPGTRLTVT.

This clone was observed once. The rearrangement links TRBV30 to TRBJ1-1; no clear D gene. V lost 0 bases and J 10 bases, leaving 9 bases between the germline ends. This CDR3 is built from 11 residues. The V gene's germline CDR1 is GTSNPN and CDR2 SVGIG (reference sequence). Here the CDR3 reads CAWSVGPSAFF. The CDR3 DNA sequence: TGTGCCTGGAGTGTAGGCCCTTCAGCTTTCTTT.

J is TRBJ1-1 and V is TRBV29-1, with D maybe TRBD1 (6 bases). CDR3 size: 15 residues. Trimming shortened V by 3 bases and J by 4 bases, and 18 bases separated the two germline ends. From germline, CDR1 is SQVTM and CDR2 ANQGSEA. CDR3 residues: CSVEGTGSGATEAFF. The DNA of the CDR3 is TGCAGCGTTGAGGGAACGGGATCGGGGGCCACTGAAGCTTTCTTT. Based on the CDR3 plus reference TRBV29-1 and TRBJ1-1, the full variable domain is SAVISQKPSRDICQRGTSLTIQCQVDSQVTMMFWYRQQPGQSLTLIATANQGSEATYESGFVIDKFPISRPNLTFSTLTVSNMSPEDSSIYLCSVEGTGSGATEAFFGQGTRLTVV.

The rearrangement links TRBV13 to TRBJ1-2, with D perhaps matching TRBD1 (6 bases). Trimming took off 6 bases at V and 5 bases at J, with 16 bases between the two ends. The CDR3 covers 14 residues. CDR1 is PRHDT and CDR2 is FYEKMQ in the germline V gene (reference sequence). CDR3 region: CASRKTGTDYGYTF. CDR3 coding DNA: TGTGCCAGCAGGAAAACAGGGACTGATTATGGCTACACCTTC.

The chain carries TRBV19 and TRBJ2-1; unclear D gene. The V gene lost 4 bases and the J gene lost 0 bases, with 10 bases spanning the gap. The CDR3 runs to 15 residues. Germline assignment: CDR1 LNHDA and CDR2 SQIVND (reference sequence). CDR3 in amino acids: CASSTSESSYNEQFF. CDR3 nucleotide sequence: TGTGCCAGTAGTACCAGCGAAAGCTCCTACAATGAGCAGTTCTTC.

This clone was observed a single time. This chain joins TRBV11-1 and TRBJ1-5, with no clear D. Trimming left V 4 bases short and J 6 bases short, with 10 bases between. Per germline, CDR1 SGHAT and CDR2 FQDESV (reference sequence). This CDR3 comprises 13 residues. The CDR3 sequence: CASSSGFGQPQHF. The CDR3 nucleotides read TGTGCCAGCAGCTCGGGGTTCGGTCAGCCCCAGCATTTT.

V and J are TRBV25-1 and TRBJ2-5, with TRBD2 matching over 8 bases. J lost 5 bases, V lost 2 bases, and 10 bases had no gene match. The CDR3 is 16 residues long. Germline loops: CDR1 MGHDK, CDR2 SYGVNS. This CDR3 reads CASSEVGSGTGETQYF. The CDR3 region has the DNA TGTGCCAGCAGTGAAGTAGGTAGCGGGACCGGGGAGACCCAGTACTTC.

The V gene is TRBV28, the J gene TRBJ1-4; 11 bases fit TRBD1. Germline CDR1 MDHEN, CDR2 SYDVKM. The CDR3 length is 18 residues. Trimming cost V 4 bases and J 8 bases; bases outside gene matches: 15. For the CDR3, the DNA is TGTGCCAGCAGTTCGCTGGACAGGGGGCAATGGAGAGAGGAAAAACTGTTTTTT. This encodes CASSSLDRGQWREEKLFF.

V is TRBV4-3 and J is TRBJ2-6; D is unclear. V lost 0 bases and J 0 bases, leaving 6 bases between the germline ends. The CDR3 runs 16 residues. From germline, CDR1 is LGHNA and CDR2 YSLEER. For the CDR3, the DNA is TGCGCCAGCAGCCAAGATTATGGCTCTGGGGCCAACGTCCTGACTTTC. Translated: CASSQDYGSGANVLTF.

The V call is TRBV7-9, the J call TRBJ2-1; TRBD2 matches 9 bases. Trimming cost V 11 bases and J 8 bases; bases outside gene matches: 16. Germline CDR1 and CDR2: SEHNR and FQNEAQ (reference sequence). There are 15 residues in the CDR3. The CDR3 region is CAGHPISGRIDEQFF. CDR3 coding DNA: TGTGCCGGGCATCCCATTAGCGGGAGAATTGATGAGCAGTTCTTC.

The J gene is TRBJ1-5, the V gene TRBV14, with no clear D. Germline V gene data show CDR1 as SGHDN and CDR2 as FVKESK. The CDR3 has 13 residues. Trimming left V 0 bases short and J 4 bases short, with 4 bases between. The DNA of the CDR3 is TGTGCCAGCAGCCAAGAATGTAATCAGCCCCAGCATTTT. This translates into CASSQECNQPQHF.

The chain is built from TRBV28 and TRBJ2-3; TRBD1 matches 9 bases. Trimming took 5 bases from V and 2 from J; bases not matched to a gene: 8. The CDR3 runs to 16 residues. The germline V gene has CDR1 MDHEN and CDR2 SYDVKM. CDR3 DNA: TGTGCCAGCAGTGCACCGGGACAGGGACTCACAGATACGCAGTATTTT. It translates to CASSAPGQGLTDTQYF.

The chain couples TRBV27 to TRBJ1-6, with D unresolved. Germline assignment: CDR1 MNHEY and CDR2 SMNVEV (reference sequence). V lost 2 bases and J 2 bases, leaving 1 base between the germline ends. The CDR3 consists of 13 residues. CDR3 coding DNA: TGTGCCAGCAGTTTAACCTATAATTCACCCCTCCACTTT. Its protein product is CASSLTYNSPLHF.

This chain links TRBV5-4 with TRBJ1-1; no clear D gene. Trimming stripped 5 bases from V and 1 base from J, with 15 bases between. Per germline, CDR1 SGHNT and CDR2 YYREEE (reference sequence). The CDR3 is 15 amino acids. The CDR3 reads CASSPGLLGNTEAFF. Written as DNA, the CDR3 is TGTGCCAGCAGTCCGGGCCTCCTTGGGAACACTGAAGCTTTCTTT. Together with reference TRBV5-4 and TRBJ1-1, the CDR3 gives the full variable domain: ETGVTQSPTHLIKTRGQQVTLRCSSQSGHNTVSWYQQALGQGPQFIFQYYREEENGRGNFPPRFSGLQFPNYSSELNVNALELDDSALYLCASSPGLLGNTEAFFGQGTRLTVV.

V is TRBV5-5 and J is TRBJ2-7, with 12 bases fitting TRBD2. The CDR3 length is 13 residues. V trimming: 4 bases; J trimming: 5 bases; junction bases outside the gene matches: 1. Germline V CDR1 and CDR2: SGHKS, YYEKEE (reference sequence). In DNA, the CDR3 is TGTGCCAGCAGCACTAGCGGGAGGAACGAGCAGTACTTC. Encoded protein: CASSTSGRNEQYF.

The CDR3 DNA follows: TGTGCCAGCAGCCCTGGACAATCCGAGACCCAGTACTTC. Residues: CASSPGQSETQYF. This chain links TRBV7-9 with TRBJ2-5; TRBD1 might be the D (5 bases). The CDR3 extends over 13 amino acids. Deletions cut 5 bases from V and 5 bases from J, with 12 bases between. The germline V gene encodes CDR1 SEHNR and CDR2 FQNEAQ (reference sequence).

The CDR3 coding sequence is TGTGCCAGCAGCGGACCCAGCGGGGGGCACTTAGAAGCTTTCTTT. Amino acid sequence: CASSGPSGGHLEAFF. The chain links TRBV9 to TRBJ1-1, with D tentatively TRBD1 (6 bases). Trimming pared 3 bases from V and 8 bases from J, leaving 20 bases between. The CDR3 has 15 amino acids. From germline, CDR1 is SGDLS and CDR2 YYNGEE.

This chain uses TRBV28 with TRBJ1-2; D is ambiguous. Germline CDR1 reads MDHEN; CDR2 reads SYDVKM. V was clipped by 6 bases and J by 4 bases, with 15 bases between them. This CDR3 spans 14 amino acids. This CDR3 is CASRRTGRPYGYTF. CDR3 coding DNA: TGTGCCAGCAGACGAACGGGCCGACCCTATGGCTACACCTTC.

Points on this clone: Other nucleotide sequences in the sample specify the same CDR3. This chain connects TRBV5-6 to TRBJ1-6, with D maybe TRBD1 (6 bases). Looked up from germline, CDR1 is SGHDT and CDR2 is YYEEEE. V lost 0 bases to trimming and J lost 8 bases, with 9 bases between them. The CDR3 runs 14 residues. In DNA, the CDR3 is TGTGCCAGCAGCTTGGGGACAGTGGATTCACCCCTCCACTTT. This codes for CASSLGTVDSPLHF.

DNA for the CDR3: TGTGCCAGCAGTACCATACTCTCCTACGAGCAGTACTTC. Its translation: CASSTILSYEQYF. The chain is built from TRBV28 and TRBJ2-7; no reliable D call. The CDR3 totals 13 residues. V was pared by 5 bases and J by 0 bases, with 8 bases between. Per germline, CDR1 MDHEN and CDR2 SYDVKM.

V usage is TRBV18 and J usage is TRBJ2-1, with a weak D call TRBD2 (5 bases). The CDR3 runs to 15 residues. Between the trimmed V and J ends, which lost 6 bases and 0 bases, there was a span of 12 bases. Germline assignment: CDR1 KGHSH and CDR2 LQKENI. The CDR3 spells CASSPGESSYNEQFF. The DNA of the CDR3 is TGTGCCAGCTCTCCCGGGGAAAGCTCCTACAATGAGCAGTTCTTC.